This T cell receptor beta chain was identified in a study of blood T cell repertoires in COVID-19. Germline V gives CDR1 ENHRY, CDR2 SYGVKD. CDR3 size: 14 residues. V shed 2 bases and J shed 7 bases, with 9 bases lying between them. Clones were read by immunoSEQ multiplex PCR, and TCRdb kept only the in-frame ones, dropping some. The sample records roughly 130,000 clones, about 85% being singletons. This sequence originates from an older man with acute or convalescent COVID-19. The chain joins TRBV10-3 to TRBJ1-6; D might be TRBD1 (5 bases). Material: peripheral blood. The CDR3 reads CAISEGGGNSPLHF. The CDR3 DNA sequence: TGTGCCATCAGTGAGGGGGGAGGGAATTCACCCCTCCACTTT.